This entry describes one T cell receptor beta chain. A much more abundant neighbour one base away suggests this may be a read error. The input was around 530 ng total RNA; TCR beta cDNA was made from it with a constant-region primer. Three nested multiplex PCR rounds of slightly modified ARM-PCR generated TCR beta libraries. TRBV1-TRBV30 forward primers and a C-beta reverse primer were used in the first two PCR rounds, which each ran for around 11 cycles. TCRdb reprocessed the multiplex PCR reads with MiXCR, giving one entry per CDR3 protein. The sample records 48,000 or so distinct CDR3 sequences, 70% to 75% being singletons. The data originate from a study of tumor-infiltrating lymphocytes in primary liver carcinoma. Trimming stripped 4 bases from V and 6 bases from J, with 12 bases between. This CDR3 comprises 13 residues. Germline CDR1 is MNHEY and CDR2 is SMNVEV (reference sequence). Co-extraction of both nucleic acids (RNA and DNA) used roughly 18-32 mg of unsorted bulk tissue.

The J gene is TRBJ1-1, the V gene TRBV27, with unresolved D. Sequenced input: liver tumor tissue from sampling region 3. Regarding subset: tumor region T3, left-lateral pole. This clonotype originated in a man aged 40-49 years with primary liver carcinoma and hepatitis B virus infection. The CDR3 loop reads CASSSGTDAEAFF. The CDR3 DNA follows: TGTGCCAGCAGTTCGGGTACAGACGCTGAAGCTTTCTTT.